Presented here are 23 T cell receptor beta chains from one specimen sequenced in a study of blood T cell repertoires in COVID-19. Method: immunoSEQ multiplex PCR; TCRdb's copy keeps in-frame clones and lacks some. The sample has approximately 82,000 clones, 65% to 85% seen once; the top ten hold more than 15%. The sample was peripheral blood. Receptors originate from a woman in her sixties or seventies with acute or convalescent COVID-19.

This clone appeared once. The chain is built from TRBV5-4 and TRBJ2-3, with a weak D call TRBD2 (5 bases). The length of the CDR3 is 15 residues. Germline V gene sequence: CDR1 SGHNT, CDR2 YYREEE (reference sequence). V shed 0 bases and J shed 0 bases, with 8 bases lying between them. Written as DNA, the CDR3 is TGTGCCAGCAGCTTGGCCAGGACTAGCACAGATACGCAGTATTTT. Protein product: CASSLARTSTDTQYF. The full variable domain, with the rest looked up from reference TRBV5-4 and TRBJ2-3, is ETGVTQSPTHLIKTRGQQVTLRCSSQSGHNTVSWYQQALGQGPQFIFQYYREEENGRGNFPPRFSGLQFPNYSSELNVNALELDDSALYLCASSLARTSTDTQYFGPGTRLTVL.

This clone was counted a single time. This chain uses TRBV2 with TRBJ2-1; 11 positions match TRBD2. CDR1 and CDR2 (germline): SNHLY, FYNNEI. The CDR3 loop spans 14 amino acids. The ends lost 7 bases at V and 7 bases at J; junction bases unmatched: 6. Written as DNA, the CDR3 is TGTGCCAGCACCCCGGGACTAGCGGCAAATGAGCAGTTCTTC. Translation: CASTPGLAANEQFF.

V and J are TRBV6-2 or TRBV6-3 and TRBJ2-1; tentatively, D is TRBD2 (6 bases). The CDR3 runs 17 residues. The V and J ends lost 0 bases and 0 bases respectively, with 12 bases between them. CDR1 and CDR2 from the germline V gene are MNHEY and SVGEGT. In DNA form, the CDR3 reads TGTGCCAGCAGTTACTCCGGGGGAGTCAGCTCCTACAATGAGCAGTTCTTC. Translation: CASSYSGGVSSYNEQFF.

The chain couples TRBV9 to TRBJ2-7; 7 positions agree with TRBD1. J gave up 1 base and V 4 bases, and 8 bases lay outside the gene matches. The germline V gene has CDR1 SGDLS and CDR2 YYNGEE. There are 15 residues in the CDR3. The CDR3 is CASSFRQGPSYEQYF. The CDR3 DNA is TGTGCCAGCAGCTTTCGACAGGGACCTTCCTACGAGCAGTACTTC.

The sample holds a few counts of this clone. The CDR3 reads CASSRQMSQHF. CDR3 DNA: TGTGCCAGCAGTAGACAGATGTCCCAGCATTTT. This chain joins TRBV6-5 and TRBJ1-5; maybe TRBD1 (5 bases). The CDR3 length is 11 residues. With 5 bases removed from V and 11 bases from J, the gap between germline ends came to 10 bases. Germline V gene sequence: CDR1 MNHEY, CDR2 SVGAGI.

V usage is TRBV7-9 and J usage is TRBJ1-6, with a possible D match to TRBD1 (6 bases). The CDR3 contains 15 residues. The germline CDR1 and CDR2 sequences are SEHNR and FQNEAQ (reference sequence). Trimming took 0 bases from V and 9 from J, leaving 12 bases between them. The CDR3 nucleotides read TGTGCCAGCAGCTTAGCGGGGGGGGGCGCTTCACCCCTCCACTTT. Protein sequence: CASSLAGGGASPLHF. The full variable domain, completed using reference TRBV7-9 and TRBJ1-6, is DTGVSQNPRHKITKRGQNVTFRCDPISEHNRLYWYRQTLGQGPEFLTYFQNEAQLEKSRLLSDRFSAERPKGSFSTLEIQRTEQGDSAMYLCASSLAGGGASPLHFGNGTRLTVT.

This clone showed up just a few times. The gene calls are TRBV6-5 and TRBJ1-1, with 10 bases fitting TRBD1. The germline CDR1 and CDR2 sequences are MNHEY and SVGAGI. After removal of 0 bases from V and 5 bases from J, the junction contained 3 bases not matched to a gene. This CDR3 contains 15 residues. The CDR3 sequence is CASSYSTGGSTEAFF. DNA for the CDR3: TGTGCCAGCAGTTACTCGACAGGGGGCAGTACTGAAGCTTTCTTT.

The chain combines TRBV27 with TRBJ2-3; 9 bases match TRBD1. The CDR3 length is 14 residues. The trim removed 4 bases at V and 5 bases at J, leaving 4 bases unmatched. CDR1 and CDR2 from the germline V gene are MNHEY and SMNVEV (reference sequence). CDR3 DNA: TGTGCCAGCAGTTCCGGACAGGGGAGAGATACGCAGTATTTT. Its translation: CASSSGQGRDTQYF.

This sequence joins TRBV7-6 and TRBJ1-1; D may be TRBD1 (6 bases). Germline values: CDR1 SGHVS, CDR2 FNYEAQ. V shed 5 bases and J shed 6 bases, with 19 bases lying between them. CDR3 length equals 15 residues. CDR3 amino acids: CASSETGTISPEAFF. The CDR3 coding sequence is TGTGCCAGCAGCGAAACCGGGACAATTAGTCCTGAAGCTTTCTTT.

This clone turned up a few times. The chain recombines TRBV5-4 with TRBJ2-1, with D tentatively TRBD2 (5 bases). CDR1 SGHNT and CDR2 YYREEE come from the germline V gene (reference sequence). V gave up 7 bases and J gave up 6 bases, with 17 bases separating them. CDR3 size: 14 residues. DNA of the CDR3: TGTGCCAGCTCCATTCGGGAAGCGGTCAATGAGCAGTTCTTC. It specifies CASSIREAVNEQFF.

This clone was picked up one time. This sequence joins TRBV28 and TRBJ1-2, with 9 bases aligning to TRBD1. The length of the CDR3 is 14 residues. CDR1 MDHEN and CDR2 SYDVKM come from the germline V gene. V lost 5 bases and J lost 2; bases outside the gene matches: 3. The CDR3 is CASSVGQGNYGYTF. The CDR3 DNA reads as TGTGCCAGCAGTGTGGGACAGGGCAACTATGGCTACACCTTC.

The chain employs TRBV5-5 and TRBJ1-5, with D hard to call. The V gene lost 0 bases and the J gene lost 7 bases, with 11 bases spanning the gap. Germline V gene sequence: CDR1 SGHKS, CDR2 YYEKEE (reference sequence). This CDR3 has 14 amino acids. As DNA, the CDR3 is TGTGCCAGCAGCTTGGTCTGGGGAGGACAGCCCCAGCATTTT. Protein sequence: CASSLVWGGQPQHF.

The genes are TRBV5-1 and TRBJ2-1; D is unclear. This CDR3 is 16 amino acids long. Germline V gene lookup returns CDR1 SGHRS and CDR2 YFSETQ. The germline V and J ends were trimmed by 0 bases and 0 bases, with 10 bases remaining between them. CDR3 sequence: CASSLGLTSSYNEQFF. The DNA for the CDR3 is TGCGCCAGCAGCTTGGGACTCACGAGCTCCTACAATGAGCAGTTCTTC.

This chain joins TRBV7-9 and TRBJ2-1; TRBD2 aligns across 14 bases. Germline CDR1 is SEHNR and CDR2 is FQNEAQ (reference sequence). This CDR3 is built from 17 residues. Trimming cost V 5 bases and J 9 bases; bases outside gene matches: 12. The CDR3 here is CASSTGGLAGVLLEQFF. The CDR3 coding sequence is TGTGCCAGCAGCACAGGGGGACTAGCGGGAGTTTTGCTTGAGCAGTTCTTC.

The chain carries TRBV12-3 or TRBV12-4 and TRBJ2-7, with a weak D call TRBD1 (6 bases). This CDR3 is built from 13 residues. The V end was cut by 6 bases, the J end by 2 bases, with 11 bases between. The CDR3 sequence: CASRPTGTYEQYF. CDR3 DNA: TGTGCCAGCAGGCCGACAGGTACCTACGAGCAGTACTTC.

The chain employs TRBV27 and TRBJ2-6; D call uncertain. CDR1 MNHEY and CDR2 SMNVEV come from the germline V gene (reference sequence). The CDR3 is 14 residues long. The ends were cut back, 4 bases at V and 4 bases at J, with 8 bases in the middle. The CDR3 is CASSSLTGANVLTF. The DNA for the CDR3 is TGTGCCAGCAGTTCCCTAACGGGGGCCAACGTCCTGACTTTC.

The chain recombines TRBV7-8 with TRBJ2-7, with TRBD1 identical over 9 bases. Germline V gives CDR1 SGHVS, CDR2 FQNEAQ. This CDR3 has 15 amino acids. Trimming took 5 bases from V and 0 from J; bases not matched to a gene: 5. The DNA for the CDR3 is TGTGCCAGCAGCCTCGGACAGGGGTTCTCCTACGAGCAGTACTTC. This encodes CASSLGQGFSYEQYF.

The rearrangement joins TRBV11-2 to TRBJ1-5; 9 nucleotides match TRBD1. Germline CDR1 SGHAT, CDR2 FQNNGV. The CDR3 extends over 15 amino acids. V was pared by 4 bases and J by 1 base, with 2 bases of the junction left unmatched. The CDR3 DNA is TGTGCCAGCAGCTCGGGGACAGGGAGCAATCAGCCCCAGCATTTT. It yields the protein CASSSGTGSNQPQHF.

The CDR3 nucleotides read TGTGCCAGCAGGGAGGGACAGGGGGAAGCTTTCTTT. As protein: CASREGQGEAFF. This chain uses TRBV2 with TRBJ1-1; TRBD1 agrees at 10 bases. CDR1 and CDR2 (germline): SNHLY, FYNNEI. CDR3 length: 12 residues. The junction had 3 bases not matched to a gene; V was cut back by 6 bases and J by 8 bases.

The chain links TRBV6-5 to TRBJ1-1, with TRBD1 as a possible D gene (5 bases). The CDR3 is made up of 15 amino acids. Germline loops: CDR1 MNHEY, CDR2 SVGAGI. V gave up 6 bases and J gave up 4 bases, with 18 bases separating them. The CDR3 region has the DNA TGTGCCAGCAGACCTCGTGGGGCCCCGAGCACTGAAGCTTTCTTT. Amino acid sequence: CASRPRGAPSTEAFF.

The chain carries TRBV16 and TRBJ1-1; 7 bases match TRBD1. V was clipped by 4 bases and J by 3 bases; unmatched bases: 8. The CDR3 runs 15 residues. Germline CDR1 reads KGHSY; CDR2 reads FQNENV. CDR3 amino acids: CASSLGGYEDTEAFF. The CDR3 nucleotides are TGTGCCAGCAGCCTAGGGGGCTACGAGGACACTGAAGCTTTCTTT. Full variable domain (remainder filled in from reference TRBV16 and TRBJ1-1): GEEVAQTPKHLVRGEGQKAKLYCAPIKGHSYVFWYQQVLKNEFKFLISFQNENVFDETGMPKERFSAKCLPNSPCSLEIQATKLEDSAVYFCASSLGGYEDTEAFFGQGTRLTVV.

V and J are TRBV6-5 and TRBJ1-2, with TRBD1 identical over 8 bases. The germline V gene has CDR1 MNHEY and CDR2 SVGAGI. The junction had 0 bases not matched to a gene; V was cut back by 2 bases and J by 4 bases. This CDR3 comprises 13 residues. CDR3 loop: CASSYTGGYGYTF. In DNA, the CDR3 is TGTGCCAGCAGTTACACAGGGGGCTATGGCTACACCTTC.

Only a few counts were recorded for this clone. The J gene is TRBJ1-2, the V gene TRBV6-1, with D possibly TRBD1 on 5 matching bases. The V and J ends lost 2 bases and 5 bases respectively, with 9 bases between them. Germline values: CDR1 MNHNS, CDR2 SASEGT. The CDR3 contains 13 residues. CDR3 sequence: CASSELQGYGYTF. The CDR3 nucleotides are TGTGCCAGCAGTGAATTGCAGGGATATGGCTACACCTTC.